This TCR beta chain was recorded in a study of cytomegalovirus exposure and HLA in healthy donors. Primers included in the PCR were 60 Vbeta and 13 Jbeta primers. Assay: immunoSEQ multiplex PCR; the TCRdb copy retains only in-frame clones and omits some. The sample has around 190,000 clones; 70% to 80% are singletons. The CDR3 consists of 14 residues. Germline V gives CDR1 MNHNS, CDR2 SASEGT. V was shortened by 7 bases and J by 1 base, with 10 bases between the two germline ends. Nominally healthy donors provided the samples, though records likely missed some immune exposures. The V and J genes are TRBV6-1 and TRBJ2-2, with D hard to call. Sequenced sample: PBMCs. This TCR was recovered from a woman in her thirties or forties in good health and CMV-seronegative. The CDR3 region is CASKSSGNTGELFF. The DNA of the CDR3 is TGTGCCAGCAAGAGCTCGGGGAACACCGGGGAGCTGTTTTTT.